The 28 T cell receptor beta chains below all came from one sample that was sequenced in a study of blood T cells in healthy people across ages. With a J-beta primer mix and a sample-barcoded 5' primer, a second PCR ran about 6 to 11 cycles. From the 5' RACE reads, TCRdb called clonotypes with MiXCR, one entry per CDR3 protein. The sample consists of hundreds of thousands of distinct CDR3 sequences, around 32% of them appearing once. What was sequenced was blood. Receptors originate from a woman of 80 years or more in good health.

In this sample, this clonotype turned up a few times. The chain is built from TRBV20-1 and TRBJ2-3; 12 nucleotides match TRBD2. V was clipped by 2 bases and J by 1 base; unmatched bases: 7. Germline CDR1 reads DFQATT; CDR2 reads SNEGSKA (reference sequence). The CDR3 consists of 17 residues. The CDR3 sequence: CSARPSGGAYGTDTQYF. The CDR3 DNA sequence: TGCAGTGCTAGACCTAGCGGGGGGGCCTACGGCACAGATACGCAGTATTTT.

CDR3 residues: CASTSPRNTEAFF. CDR3 nucleotide sequence: TGTGCCAGCACCTCTCCTAGGAACACTGAAGCTTTCTTT. The chain uses TRBV7-2 and TRBJ1-1; D unresolved. Germline V gene sequence: CDR1 SGHTA, CDR2 FQGNSA. Trimming removed 7 bases from V and 1 base from J, with 10 bases in between. The CDR3 is 13 residues long.

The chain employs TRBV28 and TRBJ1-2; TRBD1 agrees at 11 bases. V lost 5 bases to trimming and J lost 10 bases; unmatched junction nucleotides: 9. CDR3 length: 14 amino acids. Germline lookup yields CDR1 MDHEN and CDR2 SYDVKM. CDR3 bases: TGTGCCAGCAGTACCGGGGGGACAGGGGGTGACTACACCTTC. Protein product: CASSTGGTGGDYTF.

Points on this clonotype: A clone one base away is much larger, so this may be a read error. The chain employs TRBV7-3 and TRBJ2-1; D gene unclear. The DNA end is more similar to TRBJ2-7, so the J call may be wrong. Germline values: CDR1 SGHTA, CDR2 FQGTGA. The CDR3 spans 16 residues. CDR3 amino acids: CASSLRAANAYNEQYF. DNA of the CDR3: TGTGCCAGCAGCTTAAGGGCAGCCAACGCCTACAATGAGCAGTACTTC.

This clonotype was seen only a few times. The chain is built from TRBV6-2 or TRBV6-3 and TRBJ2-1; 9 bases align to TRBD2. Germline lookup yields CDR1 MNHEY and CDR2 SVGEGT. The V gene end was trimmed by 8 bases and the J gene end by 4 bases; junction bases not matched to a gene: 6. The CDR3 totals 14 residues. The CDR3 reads CASCTSGSYNEQFF. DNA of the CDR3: TGTGCCAGCTGCACTAGCGGGTCTTACAATGAGCAGTTCTTC.

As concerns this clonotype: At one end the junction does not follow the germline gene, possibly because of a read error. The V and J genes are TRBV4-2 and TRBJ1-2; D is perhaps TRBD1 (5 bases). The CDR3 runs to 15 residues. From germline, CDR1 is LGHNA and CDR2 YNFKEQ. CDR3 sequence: CASSQDGGLNYGDTF. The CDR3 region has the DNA TGTGCCAGCAGCCAAGATGGGGGACTAAACTATGGCGACACCTTC.

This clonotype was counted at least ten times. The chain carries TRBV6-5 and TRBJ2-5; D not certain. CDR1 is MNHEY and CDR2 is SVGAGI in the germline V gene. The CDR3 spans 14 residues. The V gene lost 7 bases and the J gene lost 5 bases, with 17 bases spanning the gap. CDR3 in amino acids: CASTPYPHAETQYF. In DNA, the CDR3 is TGTGCCAGCACCCCGTACCCGCACGCGGAGACCCAGTACTTC.

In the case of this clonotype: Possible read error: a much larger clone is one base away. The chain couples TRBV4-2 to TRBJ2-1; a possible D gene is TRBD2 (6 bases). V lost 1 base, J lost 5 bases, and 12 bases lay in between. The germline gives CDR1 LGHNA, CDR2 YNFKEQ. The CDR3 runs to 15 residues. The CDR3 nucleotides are TGTGCCAGCAGCCAAGGGGCGGGCGGGGACAATGAGCAGTTCTTC. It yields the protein CASSQGAGGDNEQFF.

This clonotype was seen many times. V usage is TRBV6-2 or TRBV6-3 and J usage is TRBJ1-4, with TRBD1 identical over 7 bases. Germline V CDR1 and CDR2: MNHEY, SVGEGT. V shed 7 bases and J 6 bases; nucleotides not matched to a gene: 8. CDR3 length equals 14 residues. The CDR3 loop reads CASTATGADEKLFF. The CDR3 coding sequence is TGTGCCAGCACCGCTACAGGGGCGGATGAAAAACTGTTTTTT.

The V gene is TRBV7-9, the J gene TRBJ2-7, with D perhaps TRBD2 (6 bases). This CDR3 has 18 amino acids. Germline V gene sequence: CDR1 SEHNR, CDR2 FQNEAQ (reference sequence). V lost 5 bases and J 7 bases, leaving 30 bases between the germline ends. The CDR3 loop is CASSQPREWTIYVSEQYF. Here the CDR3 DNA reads TGTGCCAGCAGCCAACCCCGGGAGTGGACAATCTACGTTTCGGAGCAGTACTTC.

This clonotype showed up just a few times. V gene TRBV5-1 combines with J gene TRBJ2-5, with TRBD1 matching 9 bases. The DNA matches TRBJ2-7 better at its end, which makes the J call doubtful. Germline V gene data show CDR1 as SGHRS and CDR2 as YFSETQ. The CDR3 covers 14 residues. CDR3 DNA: TGCGCCAGCAGCCCGGGACAGGGAGGAGCCGAGCAGTACTTC. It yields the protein CASSPGQGGAEQYF.

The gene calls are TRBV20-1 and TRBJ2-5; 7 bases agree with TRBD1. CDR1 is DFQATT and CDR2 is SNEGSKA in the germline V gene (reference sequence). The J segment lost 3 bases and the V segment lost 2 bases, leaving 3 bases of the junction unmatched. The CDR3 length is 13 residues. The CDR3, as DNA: TGCAGTGCTAGAATAACAGGGGAAGAGACCCAGTACTTC. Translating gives CSARITGEETQYF.

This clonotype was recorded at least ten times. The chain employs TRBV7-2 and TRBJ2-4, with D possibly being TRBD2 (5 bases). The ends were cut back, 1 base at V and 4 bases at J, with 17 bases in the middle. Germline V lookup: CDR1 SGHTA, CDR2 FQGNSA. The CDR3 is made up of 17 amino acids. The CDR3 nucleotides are TGTGCCAGCAGCTTAGTAGGAGGCAGCTTGTTGAAAAACATTCAGTACTTC. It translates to CASSLVGGSLLKNIQYF.

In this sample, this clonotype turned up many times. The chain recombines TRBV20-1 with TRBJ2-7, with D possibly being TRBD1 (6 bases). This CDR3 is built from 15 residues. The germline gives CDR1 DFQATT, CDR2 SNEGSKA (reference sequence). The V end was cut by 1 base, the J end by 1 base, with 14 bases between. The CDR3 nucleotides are TGCAGTGCTAGAGGGGGAGCAGGGGATTCCTACGAGCAGTACTTC. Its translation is CSARGGAGDSYEQYF.

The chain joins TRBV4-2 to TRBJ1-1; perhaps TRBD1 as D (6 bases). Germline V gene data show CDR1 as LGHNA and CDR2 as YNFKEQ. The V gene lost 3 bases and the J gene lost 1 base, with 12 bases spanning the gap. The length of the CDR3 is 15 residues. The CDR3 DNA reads TGTGCCAGCAGCCAGAGGGGACACAAGAACACTGAAGCTTTCTTT. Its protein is CASSQRGHKNTEAFF.

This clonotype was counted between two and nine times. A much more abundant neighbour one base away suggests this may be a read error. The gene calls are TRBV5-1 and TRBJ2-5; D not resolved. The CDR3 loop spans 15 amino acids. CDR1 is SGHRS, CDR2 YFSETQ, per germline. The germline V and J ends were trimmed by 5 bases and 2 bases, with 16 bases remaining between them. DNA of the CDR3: TGCGCCAGCAGACCGAAAACTAACGGGCAAGAGACCCAGTACTTC. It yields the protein CASRPKTNGQETQYF.

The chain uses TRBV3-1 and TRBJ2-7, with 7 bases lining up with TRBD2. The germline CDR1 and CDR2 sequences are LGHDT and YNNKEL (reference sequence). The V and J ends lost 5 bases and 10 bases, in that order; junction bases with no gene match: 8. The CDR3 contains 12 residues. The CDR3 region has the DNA TGTGCCAGCAGCTCCAACCGGGAGGCCCAGTACTTC. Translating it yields CASSSNREAQYF.

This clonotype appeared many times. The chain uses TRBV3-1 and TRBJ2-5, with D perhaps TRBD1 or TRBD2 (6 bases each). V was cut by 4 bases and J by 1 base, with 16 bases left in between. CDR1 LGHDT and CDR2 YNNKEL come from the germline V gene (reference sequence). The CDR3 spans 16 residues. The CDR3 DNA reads TGTGCCAGCAGCCTCGAAAAGGGGGGACTCCAAGAGACCCAGTACTTC. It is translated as CASSLEKGGLQETQYF.

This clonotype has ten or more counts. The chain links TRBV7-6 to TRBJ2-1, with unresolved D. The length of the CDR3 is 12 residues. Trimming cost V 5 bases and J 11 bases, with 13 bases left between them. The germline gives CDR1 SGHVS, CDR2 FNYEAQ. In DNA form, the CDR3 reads TGTGCCAGCAGCCCGCCGTCACCGAAGCAGTTCTTC. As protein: CASSPPSPKQFF.

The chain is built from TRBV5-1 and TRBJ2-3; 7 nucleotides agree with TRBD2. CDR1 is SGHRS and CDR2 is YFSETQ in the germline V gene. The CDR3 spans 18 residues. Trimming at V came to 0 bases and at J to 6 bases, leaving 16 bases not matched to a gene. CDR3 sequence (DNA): TGCGCCAGCAGCTTGGCCAGGATAGGGACTACGATTGGCGATACGCAGTATTTT. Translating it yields CASSLARIGTTIGDTQYF.

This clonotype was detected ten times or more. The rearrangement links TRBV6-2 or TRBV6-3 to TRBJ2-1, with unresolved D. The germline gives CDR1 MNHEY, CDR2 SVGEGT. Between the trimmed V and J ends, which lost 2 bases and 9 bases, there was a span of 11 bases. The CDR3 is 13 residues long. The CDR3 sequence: CASSYGSRFEQFF. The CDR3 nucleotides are TGTGCCAGCAGTTACGGCAGCCGGTTTGAGCAGTTCTTC.

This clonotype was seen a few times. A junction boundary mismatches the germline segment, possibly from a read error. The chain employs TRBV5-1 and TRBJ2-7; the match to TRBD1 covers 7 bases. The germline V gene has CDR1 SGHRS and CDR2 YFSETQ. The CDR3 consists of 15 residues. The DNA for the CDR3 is TGCGCCAGCAGCCGGGAAGGGGGCAGCTCCTACGGGCAGTACTTC. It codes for CASSREGGSSYGQYF.

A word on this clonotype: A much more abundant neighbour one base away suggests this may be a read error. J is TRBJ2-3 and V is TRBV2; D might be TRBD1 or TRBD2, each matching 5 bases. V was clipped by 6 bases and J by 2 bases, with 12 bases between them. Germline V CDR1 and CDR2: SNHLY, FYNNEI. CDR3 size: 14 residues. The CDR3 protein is CASRGGGYTDTQYF. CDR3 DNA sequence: TGTGCCAGCAGGGGTGGGGGTTACACAGATACGCAGTATTTT.

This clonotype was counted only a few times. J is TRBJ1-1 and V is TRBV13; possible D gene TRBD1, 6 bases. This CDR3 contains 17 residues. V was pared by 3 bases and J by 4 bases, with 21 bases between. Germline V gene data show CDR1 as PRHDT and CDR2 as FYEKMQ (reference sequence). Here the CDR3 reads CASSFAGAGKSGTEAFF. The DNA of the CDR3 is TGTGCCAGCAGCTTCGCAGGGGCAGGTAAAAGCGGCACTGAAGCTTTCTTT.

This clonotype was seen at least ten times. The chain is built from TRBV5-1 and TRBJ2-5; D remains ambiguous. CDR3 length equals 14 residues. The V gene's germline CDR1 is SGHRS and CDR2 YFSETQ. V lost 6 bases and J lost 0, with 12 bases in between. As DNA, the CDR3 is TGCGCCAGCACCCCCATGGCATACCAAGAGACCCAGTACTTC. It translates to CASTPMAYQETQYF.

The CDR3: CASSTGGQAGNTIYF. Written as DNA, the CDR3 is TGTGCCAGCAGCACTGGAGGTCAAGCTGGAAACACCATATATTTT. This chain joins TRBV28 and TRBJ1-3; D ambiguous. The CDR3 extends over 15 amino acids. Germline V gene data show CDR1 as MDHEN and CDR2 as SYDVKM. The V gene lost 6 bases and the J gene lost 2 bases, with 14 bases spanning the gap.

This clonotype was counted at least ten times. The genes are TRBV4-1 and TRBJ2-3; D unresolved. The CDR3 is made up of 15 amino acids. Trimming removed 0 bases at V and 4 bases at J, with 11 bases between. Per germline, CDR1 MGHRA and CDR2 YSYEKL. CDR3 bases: TGCGCCAGCAGCCAAGATCACCAGGCTCCAGATACGCAGTATTTT. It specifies CASSQDHQAPDTQYF.

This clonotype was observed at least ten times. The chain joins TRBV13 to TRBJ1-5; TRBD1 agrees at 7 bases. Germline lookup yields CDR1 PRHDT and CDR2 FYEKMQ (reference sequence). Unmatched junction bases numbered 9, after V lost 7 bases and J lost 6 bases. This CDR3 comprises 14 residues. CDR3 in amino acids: CASTNRGSGQPQHF. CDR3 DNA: TGTGCCAGCACGAACAGGGGATCGGGTCAGCCCCAGCATTTT.